The 8 T cell receptor beta chains below come from one sample, sequenced in a study of early T cells in non-severe SARS-CoV-2 infection. Each CDR3 protein gets one entry after TCRdb re-called the 5' RACE reads with MiXCR. The data contain roughly 97,000 distinct CDR3 sequences, approximately 10% of them seen just once; the ten biggest clones take up roughly 4.8%. Specimen: whole blood, collected at baseline. The receptors shown here come from an adult who was a healthcare worker with PCR-confirmed SARS-CoV-2 infection or an uninfected control (not recorded which).

This clonotype occurred a few times. The genes are TRBV5-1 and TRBJ2-3, with TRBD2 identical over 7 bases. This CDR3 has 18 residues. Germline assignment: CDR1 SGHRS and CDR2 YFSETQ. Germline trimming cut 1 base from V and 4 bases from J; bases unmatched to any gene: 15. DNA for the CDR3: TGCGCCAGCAGCTTGAGCTTCATCAGGCGGGAGAGGGCAGATACGCAGTATTTT. It translates to CASSLSFIRRERADTQYF.

This clonotype was detected ten times or more. The chain joins TRBV4-2 to TRBJ2-7, with D maybe TRBD1 (6 bases). Germline CDR1 and CDR2: LGHNA and YNFKEQ. The CDR3 spans 16 residues. V was cut by 0 bases and J by 3 bases, with 15 bases left in between. For the CDR3, the DNA is TGTGCCAGCAGCCAAGAGGAAGAGGGGGTCGTCTACGAGCAGTACTTC. Encoded protein: CASSQEEEGVVYEQYF.

This clonotype appeared many times. This chain joins TRBV7-2 and TRBJ2-1; unclear D gene. Germline values: CDR1 SGHTA, CDR2 FQGNSA. V was shortened by 5 bases and J by 9 bases, with 11 bases between the two germline ends. The CDR3 covers 12 residues. CDR3 amino acids: CASSLTAGEQFF. The CDR3 DNA follows: TGTGCCAGCAGCCTAACGGCAGGTGAGCAGTTCTTC.

Ten or more counts support this clonotype. CDR3: CASQGGYLNEQFF. DNA for the CDR3: TGTGCCAGCCAGGGGGGGTACCTCAATGAGCAGTTCTTC. The chain combines TRBV7-9 with TRBJ2-1; tentatively, D is TRBD1 or TRBD2 (7 bases each). The V end was cut by 8 bases, the J end by 6 bases, with 14 bases between. The CDR3 has 13 residues. Germline loops: CDR1 SEHNR, CDR2 FQNEAQ (reference sequence).

This clonotype appeared a few times. The chain combines TRBV6-2 or TRBV6-3 with TRBJ2-1, with TRBD2 matching over 10 bases. Trimming removed 6 bases from V and 8 bases from J; junction bases left unmatched: 13. The CDR3 length is 16 residues. Germline CDR1 is MNHEY and CDR2 is SVGEGT. As DNA, the CDR3 is TGTGCCAGCAGGACACTAGCGGGGACCGTTTTGGATGAGCAGTTCTTC. Residues: CASRTLAGTVLDEQFF.

This clonotype was counted a few times. J is TRBJ2-2 and V is TRBV4-2; weak D call: TRBD1 (5 bases). CDR1 LGHNA and CDR2 YNFKEQ come from the germline V gene. The CDR3 extends over 16 amino acids. The ends were cut back, 1 base at V and 4 bases at J, with 13 bases in the middle. In DNA, the CDR3 is TGTGCCAGCAGCCAAGGCAGGGTAGGGATCACCGGGGAGCTGTTTTTT. This translates into CASSQGRVGITGELFF.

The chain couples TRBV7-8 to TRBJ2-3; perhaps TRBD2 as D (6 bases). This CDR3 is built from 16 residues. The ends were cut back, 2 bases at V and 0 bases at J, with 12 bases in the middle. Germline CDR1 is SGHVS and CDR2 is FQNEAQ. The CDR3 sequence is CASSLFGGASTDTQYF. The DNA for the CDR3 is TGTGCCAGCAGCTTATTTGGCGGGGCGAGCACAGATACGCAGTATTTT.

This clonotype was picked up a small number of times. This chain connects TRBV18 to TRBJ2-7; D is perhaps TRBD2 (5 bases). Trimming took 2 bases from V and 2 from J, leaving 7 bases between them. CDR1 is KGHSH, CDR2 LQKENI, per germline. CDR3 size: 13 residues. The CDR3 sequence: CASSPEGTYEQYF. Written as DNA, the CDR3 is TGTGCCAGCTCACCAGAGGGCACCTACGAGCAGTACTTC.